The next 30 T cell receptor beta chains were all read from a single sample in a study of T cells in Graves' hyperthyroidism and ophthalmopathy. TCR beta CDR3 regions were amplified from RNA transcripts. First-round RT-PCR with HTBI primers amplified the TCR CDR3 region. TCRdb independently ran MiXCR on the multiplex PCR reads; one entry per CDR3 protein. This repertoire shows some 500,000 distinct CDR3 sequences, more than 15% found once; its top ten account for 25% to 30%. Sequenced material: blood. These receptors were taken from a woman aged 25 to 39 with Graves' ophthalmopathy.

This clonotype occurred many times. The chain recombines TRBV20-1 with TRBJ2-5; no definite D call. The V end lost 0 bases, the J end lost 5 bases, and 16 bases lay between the germline ends. The CDR3 contains 15 residues. Germline assignment: CDR1 DFQATT and CDR2 SNEGSKA (reference sequence). CDR3 loop: CSARERLGRRETQYF. In nucleotides, the CDR3 is TGCAGTGCTAGAGAGAGGTTGGGCCGGCGGGAGACCCAGTACTTC.

In this sample, this clonotype turned up many times. The J gene is TRBJ2-3, the V gene TRBV6-1; no firm D call. The germline gives CDR1 MNHNS, CDR2 SASEGT. Trimming removed 6 bases at V and 6 bases at J, with 4 bases between. The CDR3 is 10 residues long. The CDR3 DNA is TGTGCCAGCAGGGTGGATACGCAGTATTTT. Translating gives CASRVDTQYF.

This clonotype was seen a single time. J is TRBJ1-2 and V is TRBV28, with D possibly TRBD1 on 5 matching bases. Germline CDR1 is MDHEN and CDR2 is SYDVKM. V lost 6 bases, J lost 3 bases, and 17 bases lay in between. The CDR3 length is 15 residues. CDR3 DNA: TGTGCCAGCAGCCGGCCGGGGGGGTGGGACTATGGCTACACCTTC. This codes for CASSRPGGWDYGYTF.

This clonotype was detected only a few times. The chain employs TRBV6-1 and TRBJ2-2; 9 nucleotides align to TRBD1. V dropped 8 bases and J dropped 0; count of bases not matched to a gene: 10. Per germline, CDR1 MNHNS and CDR2 SASEGT. This CDR3 has 17 residues. CDR3 sequence reads: CASVQGQGFSNTGELFF. In DNA, the CDR3 is TGTGCCAGCGTCCAAGGACAGGGGTTTTCGAACACCGGGGAGCTGTTTTTT.

The chain is built from TRBV28 and TRBJ1-6; D perhaps matches TRBD1 (6 bases). Per the germline V gene, CDR1 is MDHEN and CDR2 is SYDVKM. The CDR3 sequence is 14 residues long. The V end lost 6 bases, the J end lost 8 bases, and 14 bases lay between the germline ends. The CDR3 region has the DNA TGTGCCAGCAGGGGGGGCGGGGGTGATTCACCCCTCCACTTT. It yields the protein CASRGGGGDSPLHF.

This clonotype appeared once. Just one base apart from a much larger clone, this may be a read error. The gene calls are TRBV20-1 and TRBJ1-1, with a tentative D call TRBD1 (5 bases). There are 13 residues in the CDR3. Germline V gives CDR1 DFQATT, CDR2 SNEGSKA (reference sequence). Here the CDR3 DNA reads TGCGGTGCTAGTGATTCCGGGGGCACTGAAGCTTTCTTT. This translates into CGASDSGGTEAFF.

The sample holds many counts of this clonotype. This chain uses TRBV3-1 with TRBJ2-7, with TRBD2 matching over 7 bases. The trim removed 0 bases at V and 7 bases at J, leaving 9 bases unmatched. There are 15 residues in the CDR3. Germline V gene data show CDR1 as LGHDT and CDR2 as YNNKEL (reference sequence). The chain's CDR3 is CASSQEGLAVSEQYF. The CDR3, as DNA: TGTGCCAGCAGCCAAGAGGGGCTAGCGGTATCGGAGCAGTACTTC.

This clonotype was detected only a few times. The chain recombines TRBV5-1 with TRBJ2-7; tentatively, D is TRBD1 (5 bases). CDR1 and CDR2 (germline): SGHRS, YFSETQ. The CDR3 is made up of 14 amino acids. Trimming removed 4 bases from V and 3 bases from J, with 14 bases in between. The CDR3 DNA is TGCGCCAGCAGCCAAGATCCAGGGCGCTACGAGCAGTACTTC. It yields the protein CASSQDPGRYEQYF.

This clonotype was seen a few times. This sequence joins TRBV5-1 and TRBJ1-1, with a weak D call TRBD1 (6 bases). Trimming removed 0 bases from V and 10 bases from J, with 13 bases in between. Germline V gene data show CDR1 as SGHRS and CDR2 as YFSETQ. The CDR3 spans 13 residues. CDR3 amino acids: CASSLVQGLRAFF. The CDR3 DNA reads TGCGCCAGCAGCTTGGTTCAGGGGCTTCGAGCTTTCTTT.

Ten or more counts support this clonotype. This chain connects TRBV5-8 to TRBJ2-2, with TRBD1 identical over 10 bases. V lost 3 bases and J lost 3; bases outside the gene matches: 8. The CDR3 is 17 amino acids. Per germline, CDR1 SGHTS and CDR2 YDEGEE. As DNA, the CDR3 is TGTGCCAGCAGCTGGGTATCGGGACAGGGGTACACCGGGGAGCTGTTTTTT. Translating it yields CASSWVSGQGYTGELFF.

This clonotype was counted many times. The V call is TRBV7-2, the J call TRBJ2-3; D remains unclear. Germline V gives CDR1 SGHTA, CDR2 FQGNSA. This CDR3 region has 12 residues. Trimming shortened V by 2 bases and J by 6 bases, and 6 bases separated the two germline ends. For the CDR3, the DNA is TGTGCCAGCAGCTTATTTAGGGATACGCAGTATTTT. As protein: CASSLFRDTQYF. Full variable domain (remainder filled in from reference TRBV7-2 and TRBJ2-3): GAGVSQSPSNKVTEKGKDVELRCDPISGHTALYWYRQSLGQGLEFLIYFQGNSAPDKSGLPSDRFSAERTGGSVSTLTIQRTQQEDSAVYLCASSLFRDTQYFGPGTRLTVL.

The sample holds many counts of this clonotype. V is TRBV28 and J is TRBJ1-5; D is unclear. The V and J ends lost 5 bases and 4 bases respectively, with 6 bases between them. Germline V gives CDR1 MDHEN, CDR2 SYDVKM. CDR3 length: 12 residues. The CDR3 DNA reads TGTGCCAGCAGTCGCGTGAATCAGCCCCAGCATTTT. Its translation is CASSRVNQPQHF.

The sample holds a few counts of this clonotype. This chain connects TRBV6-5 to TRBJ1-3, with 8 bases aligning to TRBD1. The CDR3 is made up of 14 amino acids. V was clipped by 7 bases and J by 2 bases; unmatched bases: 4. In germline, CDR1 is MNHEY, CDR2 SVGAGI. CDR3 protein: CASTQDRAGNTIYF. In DNA form, the CDR3 reads TGTGCCAGCACCCAGGACAGGGCTGGAAACACCATATATTTT.

This clonotype was detected a few times. The gene calls are TRBV5-1 and TRBJ2-1; D call uncertain. This CDR3 region has 15 residues. CDR1 and CDR2 from the germline V gene are SGHRS and YFSETQ. Trimming left V 0 bases short and J 5 bases short, with 12 bases between. CDR3 sequence: CASSLGLASHNEQFF. DNA for the CDR3: TGCGCCAGCAGCTTGGGTTTAGCTTCCCACAATGAGCAGTTCTTC.

This clonotype was detected many times. J is TRBJ1-4 and V is TRBV28, with 9 positions matching TRBD1. This CDR3 has 16 residues. J was trimmed by 8 bases and V by 4 bases; bases with no gene match: 11. Germline CDR1 and CDR2: MDHEN and SYDVKM. This CDR3 is CASSSAMGQGREKLFF. Written as DNA, the CDR3 is TGTGCCAGCAGTTCGGCTATGGGACAGGGACGCGAAAAACTGTTTTTT.

The sample holds a few counts of this clonotype. The chain carries TRBV20-1 and TRBJ2-5, with D possibly being TRBD2 (6 bases). This CDR3 has 18 residues. CDR1 is DFQATT and CDR2 is SNEGSKA in the germline V gene (reference sequence). Trimming stripped 7 bases from V and 3 bases from J, with 30 bases between. The CDR3 is CSVKPPPPVATGEETQYF. For the CDR3, the DNA is TGCAGTGTTAAACCCCCCCCCCCTGTAGCCACGGGAGAAGAGACCCAGTACTTC.

With respect to this clonotype: Germline is not matched at one junction end, which may reflect a read error. The chain combines TRBV5-5 with TRBJ1-6; 10 bases are shared with TRBD1. The length of the CDR3 is 16 residues. Per the germline V gene, CDR1 is SGHKS and CDR2 is YYEKEE (reference sequence). The DNA for the CDR3 is TGTGCCAGCAGCGCGGGACAGGGGTCCTTTAATTCACCCCTCCACTTT. It yields the protein CASSAGQGSFNSPLHF.

CDR3 coding DNA: TGTGCCAGCAGCTTGGCTGCCGCGGCCTCTGGAAACACCATATATTTT. As protein: CASSLAAAASGNTIYF. The chain recombines TRBV7-9 with TRBJ1-3, with D unclear. Trimming took 3 bases from V and 0 from J, leaving 12 bases between them. The CDR3 runs to 16 residues. Germline V lookup: CDR1 SEHNR, CDR2 FQNEAQ (reference sequence).

This clonotype was recorded many times. The J gene is TRBJ1-1, the V gene TRBV29-1; the D gene is possibly TRBD1 (6 bases). Germline V gene sequence: CDR1 SQVTM, CDR2 ANQGSEA. V shed 3 bases and J shed 6 bases, with 8 bases lying between them. This CDR3 comprises 11 residues. CDR3 sequence: CSVEGAAEAFF. CDR3 nucleotides: TGCAGCGTTGAGGGGGCAGCTGAAGCTTTCTTT. Complete variable domain (other parts from reference TRBV29-1 and TRBJ1-1): SAVISQKPSRDICQRGTSLTIQCQVDSQVTMMFWYRQQPGQSLTLIATANQGSEATYESGFVIDKFPISRPNLTFSTLTVSNMSPEDSSIYLCSVEGAAEAFFGQGTRLTVV.

This clonotype came up many times. This chain joins TRBV28 and TRBJ2-7; maybe TRBD2 (6 bases). Trimming removed 6 bases from V and 0 bases from J, with 12 bases in between. The CDR3 has 14 residues. CDR1 is MDHEN, CDR2 SYDVKM, per germline. CDR3 DNA: TGTGCCAGCAGAGTTGGGGGGAACTCCTACGAGCAGTACTTC. Translation: CASRVGGNSYEQYF.

As concerns this clonotype: This may be a read error, as it is one base from a much larger clone. This CDR3 reads CASMGSGVELFF. As DNA, the CDR3 is TGCGCCAGCATGGGCTCTGGCGTAGAACTGTTTTTT. The gene calls are TRBV4-3 and TRBJ1-4; no clear D. V dropped 7 bases and J dropped 12 bases, with 15 bases sitting between them. The CDR3 length is 12 residues. The V gene's germline CDR1 is LGHNA and CDR2 YSLEER.

This clonotype was detected many times. This chain uses TRBV6-2 or TRBV6-3 with TRBJ2-7; the D gene is possibly TRBD1 (5 bases). CDR1 is MNHEY and CDR2 is SVGEGT in the germline V gene. Trimming pared 7 bases from V and 2 bases from J, leaving 12 bases between. The CDR3 covers 13 residues. CDR3 in DNA: TGTGCCAGCAACCAGGGTCAGGCCTACGAGCAGTACTTC. Its translation is CASNQGQAYEQYF.

This clonotype came up a few times. This clone may be a read error of a much larger clone one base away. The rearrangement links TRBV12-3 or TRBV12-4 to TRBJ2-2; the D gene is possibly TRBD2 (5 bases). CDR3 size: 16 residues. V lost 4 bases to trimming and J lost 4 bases, with 16 bases between them. The chain's CDR3 is CASSSLRGAGTGELFF. The DNA for the CDR3 is TGTGCCAGCAGTTCCCTACGGGGTGCGGGCACCGGGGAGCTGTTTTTT.

This clonotype was detected many times. The gene calls are TRBV30 and TRBJ1-1; D possibly corresponds to TRBD1 (6 bases). Trimming removed 2 bases at V and 3 bases at J, with 10 bases between. Germline V gives CDR1 GTSNPN, CDR2 SVGIG (reference sequence). CDR3 length: 13 residues. CDR3 sequence: CAWSQGPYTEAFF. CDR3 DNA: TGTGCCTGGAGTCAGGGGCCGTACACTGAAGCTTTCTTT. The full variable domain, rest sourced from reference TRBV30 and TRBJ1-1, is SQTIHQWPATLVQPVGSPLSLECTVEGTSNPNLYWYRQAAGRGLQLLFYSVGIGQISSEVPQNLSASRPQDRQFILSSKKLLLSDSGFYLCAWSQGPYTEAFFGQGTRLTVV.

V is TRBV6-1 and J is TRBJ2-3, with 7 bases identical to TRBD1. The CDR3 loop spans 11 amino acids. V gave up 10 bases and J gave up 7 bases; unmatched junction bases: 5. Germline V gives CDR1 MNHNS, CDR2 SASEGT. Here the CDR3 DNA reads TGTGCCATCTCACAGGGGAATACGCAGTATTTT. Encoded protein: CAISQGNTQYF.

The J gene is TRBJ1-2, the V gene TRBV5-6; 7 nucleotides align to TRBD1. V lost 0 bases and J lost 3; bases outside the gene matches: 2. The CDR3 sequence is 14 residues long. CDR1 is SGHDT, CDR2 YYEEEE, per germline. CDR3 sequence (DNA): TGTGCCAGCAGCTTGGAGGGGGCAGACTATGGCTACACCTTC. Protein: CASSLEGADYGYTF. Variable domain in full (rest from reference TRBV5-6 and TRBJ1-2): DAGVTQSPTHLIKTRGQQVTLRCSPKSGHDTVSWYQQALGQGPQFIFQYYEEEERQRGNFPDRFSGHQFPNYSSELNVNALLLGDSALYLCASSLEGADYGYTFGSGTRLTVV.

This clonotype turned up a few times. The rearrangement joins TRBV10-3 to TRBJ2-7; TRBD1 might be the D (5 bases). The CDR3 is 12 residues long. With 3 bases removed from V and 4 bases from J, the gap between germline ends came to 7 bases. The germline gives CDR1 ENHRY, CDR2 SYGVKD. The CDR3 DNA sequence: TGTGCCATCAGTGATAGGGGATACGAGCAGTACTTC. Amino acids: CAISDRGYEQYF.

The table lists this clonotype with a few counts. The genes are TRBV7-2 and TRBJ2-3; 11 bases line up with TRBD2. The CDR3 is made up of 19 amino acids. Germline CDR1 and CDR2: SGHTA and FQGNSA. After removal of 1 base from V and 1 base from J, the junction contained 10 bases not matched to a gene. CDR3 region: CASSLGGVAGGPGTDTQYF. In DNA form, the CDR3 reads TGTGCCAGCAGCTTAGGAGGAGTAGCGGGAGGGCCCGGCACAGATACGCAGTATTTT. The full variable domain, with the rest looked up from reference TRBV7-2 and TRBJ2-3, is GAGVSQSPSNKVTEKGKDVELRCDPISGHTALYWYRQSLGQGLEFLIYFQGNSAPDKSGLPSDRFSAERTGGSVSTLTIQRTQQEDSAVYLCASSLGGVAGGPGTDTQYFGPGTRLTVL.

This clonotype was seen at least ten times. The chain recombines TRBV10-3 with TRBJ1-2; possible D gene TRBD1, 6 bases. The V end lost 3 bases, the J end lost 3 bases, and 17 bases lay between the germline ends. The CDR3 loop spans 16 amino acids. The germline V gene encodes CDR1 ENHRY and CDR2 SYGVKD. The CDR3 spells CAISDTLGQSDYGYTF. For the CDR3, the DNA is TGTGCCATCAGTGACACCCTCGGACAGTCCGACTATGGCTACACCTTC.

A word on this clonotype: This sequence may be a read error, since a much larger clone differs from it by one base. The chain uses TRBV28 and TRBJ1-5, with D possibly matching TRBD1 (6 bases). The length of the CDR3 is 12 residues. Trimming shortened V by 8 bases and J by 4 bases, and 9 bases separated the two germline ends. The germline CDR1 and CDR2 sequences are MDHEN and SYDVKM. CDR3 sequence: CASHTGNQPQHF. The CDR3 region has the DNA TGTGCCAGCCACACAGGGAATCAGCCCCAGCATTTT.